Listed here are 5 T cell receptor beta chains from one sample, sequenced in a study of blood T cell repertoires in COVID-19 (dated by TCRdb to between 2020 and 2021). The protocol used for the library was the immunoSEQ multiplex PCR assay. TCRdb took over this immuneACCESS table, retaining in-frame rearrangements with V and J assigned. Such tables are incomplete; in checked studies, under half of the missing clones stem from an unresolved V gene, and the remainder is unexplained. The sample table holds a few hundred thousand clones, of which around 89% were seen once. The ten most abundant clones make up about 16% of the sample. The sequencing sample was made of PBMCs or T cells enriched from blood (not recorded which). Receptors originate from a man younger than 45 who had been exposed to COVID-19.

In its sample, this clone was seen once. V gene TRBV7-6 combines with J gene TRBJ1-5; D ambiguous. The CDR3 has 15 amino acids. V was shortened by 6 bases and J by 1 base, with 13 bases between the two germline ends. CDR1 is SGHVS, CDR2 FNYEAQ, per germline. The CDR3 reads CASSNHAGSNQPQHF. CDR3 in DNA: TGTGCCAGCAGTAACCACGCGGGCAGCAATCAGCCCCAGCATTTT.

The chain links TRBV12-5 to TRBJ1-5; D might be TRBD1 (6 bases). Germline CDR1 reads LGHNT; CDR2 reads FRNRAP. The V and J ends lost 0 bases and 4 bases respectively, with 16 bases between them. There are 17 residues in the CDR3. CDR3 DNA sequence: TGTGCTAGTGGTTTGGTGCGTGGGGGCCTCCGAAATCAGCCCCAGCATTTT. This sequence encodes CASGLVRGGLRNQPQHF.

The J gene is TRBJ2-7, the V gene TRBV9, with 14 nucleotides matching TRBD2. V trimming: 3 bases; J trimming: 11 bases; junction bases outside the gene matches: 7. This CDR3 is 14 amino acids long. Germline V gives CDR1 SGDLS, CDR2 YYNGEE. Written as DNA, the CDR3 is TGTGCCAGCAGCGCAAGTGTGACTAGCGGGGGGGAGTACTTC. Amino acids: CASSASVTSGGEYF.

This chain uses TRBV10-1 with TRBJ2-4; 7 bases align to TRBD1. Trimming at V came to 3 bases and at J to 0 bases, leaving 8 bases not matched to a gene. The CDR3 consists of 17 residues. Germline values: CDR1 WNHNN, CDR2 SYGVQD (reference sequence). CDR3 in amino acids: CASSEITGVEAKNIQYF. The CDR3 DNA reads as TGCGCCAGCAGTGAAATTACAGGGGTGGAAGCCAAAAACATTCAGTACTTC.

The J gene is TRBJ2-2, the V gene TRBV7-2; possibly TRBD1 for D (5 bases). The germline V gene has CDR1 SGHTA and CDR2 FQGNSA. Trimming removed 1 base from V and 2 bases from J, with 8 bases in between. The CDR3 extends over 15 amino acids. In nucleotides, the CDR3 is TGTGCCAGCAGCTTAGGTCAGGGAAACACCGGGGAGCTGTTTTTT. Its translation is CASSLGQGNTGELFF.